This is a list of T cell receptor beta chains from one sample in a study of blood T cell repertoires in COVID-19. TCRdb's copy holds only in-frame clones and misses some; the assay was immunoSEQ multiplex PCR. The sample has roughly 480,000 clones; 75% to 90% are singletons. Sequences were obtained from peripheral blood. Receptor source: a man between 18 and 29 years old with COVID-19, enrolled during active disease. CDR3s include the opening cysteine and the closing phenylalanine or tryptophan. Fields, in order: clone size, J gene, V gene, D gene, CDR3 protein, CDR3 DNA. A D gene is named only where the DNA matches it firmly. A row's size may be missing; if present it is once, few, many or a size class.

>NA|TRBJ2-7|TRBV7-7|TRBD1
CASSEDRDRDPYEQYF
TGTGCCAGCAGCGAGGACCGGGACAGGGACCCCTACGAGCAGTACTTC
>NA|TRBJ1-1|TRBV7-9|NA
CASSLVGVNTEAFF
TGTGCCAGCAGCTTAGTGGGAGTGAACACTGAAGCTTTCTTT
>NA|TRBJ2-2|TRBV30|NA
CAWTRTNSQGGELFF
TGTGCCTGGACCCGGACGAATAGCCAGGGAGGGGAGCTGTTTTTT
>NA|TRBJ1-4|TRBV5-1|TRBD1
CASSAGQGINEKLFF
TGCGCCAGCAGCGCGGGACAGGGGATTAATGAAAAACTGTTTTTT
>NA|TRBJ2-7|TRBV3-1/TRBV3-2|NA
CASSQFGESYEQYF
TGTGCCAGCAGCCAATTCGGTGAATCCTACGAGCAGTACTTC
>NA|TRBJ2-2|TRBV7-9|NA
CASSLGSYTGELFF
TGTGCCAGCAGCTTAGGTTCATACACCGGGGAGCTGTTTTTT
>NA|TRBJ1-1|TRBV10-3|TRBD1
CAISDPTTGSGTEAFF
TGTGCCATCAGTGACCCTACGACAGGGTCAGGGACTGAAGCTTTCTTT
>NA|TRBJ1-2|TRBV13|NA
CASSLEQGVYGYTF
TGTGCCAGCAGCTTGGAACAGGGTGTCTATGGCTACACCTTC
>NA|TRBJ2-3|TRBV30|NA
CAWSGTGTLAGYTYF
TGTGCCTGGTCCGGGACAGGGACACTAGCGGGATACACGTATTTT
>NA|TRBJ2-1|TRBV5-1|NA
CASSFDSYNEQFF
TGCGCCAGCAGCTTCGACAGCTACAATGAGCAGTTCTTC
>NA|TRBJ1-2|TRBV7-6|NA
CASSPRGEGDYGYTF
TGTGCCAGCAGCCCCCGGGGGGAAGGGGACTATGGCTACACCTTC
>NA|TRBJ1-1|TRBV9|NA
CASSVVYPGTEAFF
TGTGCCAGCAGCGTAGTCTACCCGGGGACTGAAGCTTTCTTT
>NA|TRBJ1-5|TRBV24-1|TRBD1
CATSDPRDSLNSNQPQHF
TGTGCCACCAGTGATCCCAGGGACAGCCTGAATAGCAATCAGCCCCAGCATTTT
>once|TRBJ1-5|TRBV9|TRBD1
CASSAGTGASNQPQHF
TGTGCCAGCAGCGCCGGGACAGGGGCCAGCAATCAGCCCCAGCATTTT
>NA|TRBJ1-1|TRBV27|TRBD1
CASRSPRDRKAFF
TGTGCCAGCAGAAGTCCCCGGGACAGGAAAGCTTTCTTT
>NA|TRBJ1-1|TRBV19|NA
CASTLGGGRMNTEAFF
TGTGCCAGTACCCTAGGCGGGGGCCGGATGAACACTGAAGCTTTCTTT
>once|TRBJ2-2|TRBV30|TRBD2
CAWSMGLATGELFF
TGTGCCTGGAGTATGGGACTAGCTACCGGGGAGCTGTTTTTT
>NA|TRBJ2-5|TRBV5-4|TRBD2
CASSLSGLAEETQYF
TGTGCCAGCAGCTTGTCGGGACTAGCGGAAGAGACCCAGTACTTC
>NA|TRBJ1-2|TRBV9|NA
CASSGSGHGYTF
TGTGCCAGCAGCGGATCAGGGCATGGCTACACCTTC
>once|TRBJ1-3|TRBV18|TRBD1
CASSQGAPGNTIYF
TGTGCCAGCTCCCAGGGGGCGCCTGGAAACACCATATATTTT